This TCR beta chain derives from a study of shared clonotypes between healthy human individuals. Measured with immunoSEQ multiplex PCR; TCRdb has only the in-frame clones, and not every one. The table has around 700,000 clones, approximately 79% seen once. V was pared by 3 bases and J by 1 base, with 6 bases of the junction left unmatched. Germline loops: CDR1 SGHTA, CDR2 FQGTGA. The length of the CDR3 is 16 residues. This sequence was found in a woman between 25 and 40 years old in good health. Sequencing input: memory CD4+ T cells sorted from blood. Documented subset: CD45RA-negative fraction. The chain has TRBV7-3 and TRBJ1-5; 7 bases match TRBD1. The DNA for the CDR3 is TGTGCCAGCAGCTTCCGACAGGGCGGGAGCAATCAGCCCCAGCATTTT. Amino acids: CASSFRQGGSNQPQHF.